The source of this T cell receptor beta chain is a study of Graves' ophthalmopathy and Graves' hyperthyroidism. This clonotype was counted at least ten times. Its antigen is not identified. The CDR3 is 15 residues long. Germline CDR1 is MDHEN and CDR2 is SYDVKM. The J segment lost 3 bases and the V segment lost 4 bases, leaving 6 bases of the junction unmatched. Ophthalmopathy cases showed moderate-to-severe activity, scoring CAS ≥3 and NOSPECS ≥4, with duration under 3 months. The evidence that diagnosis relied on was clinical symptoms, serum thyroxine, TRAb, thyroid ultrasound and orbital computed tomography. Findings of the study overall: The model predicted progression of ophthalmopathy with a sensitivity of roughly 71%, and its specificity was 72% to 80%.

RNA transcripts were the template, and TCR beta CDR3 regions were amplified from them. Second-round multiplex PCR followed a first-round RT-PCR using HTBI primers. Each CDR3 protein gets one entry after TCRdb re-called the multiplex PCR reads with MiXCR. The table includes about 180,000 distinct CDR3 sequences, under 40% detected once. The material sequenced was peripheral blood. The chain has TRBV28 and TRBJ1-2, with 9 bases identical to TRBD1. The source of this sequence is a woman in her 40s with Graves' ophthalmopathy. CDR3 sequence: CASSSLDRGDYGYTF. CDR3 DNA sequence: TGTGCCAGCAGTTCCCTGGACAGGGGAGACTATGGCTACACCTTC.